The rows below give T cell receptor beta chains drawn from one sample of a study of cytomegalovirus exposure and HLA in healthy donors. Profiled with immunoSEQ multiplex PCR; TCRdb holds only in-frame clones, not every one. The repertoire has some 210,000 clones, over 60% of them found once; the top ten carry approximately 2.1%. Sequenced input: PBMCs. Every receptor here comes from a woman in her 30s in good health and CMV-seropositive. Each CDR3 is given with its conserved first and last residue. A D gene is named only where the DNA matches it firmly. The size field is filled for only some rows; it gives once, few, many or a size class.

>TRBJ1-1|.|TRBV9|13|.
CASSVGRNTEAFF
TGTGCCAGCAGCGTGGGCAGGAACACTGAAGCTTTCTTT
>TRBJ2-2|.|TRBV5-1|18|TRBD1
CASALRPGNRGYPGELFF
TGCGCCAGCGCCCTTAGGCCGGGGAACAGGGGGTACCCCGGGGAGCTGTTTTTT
>TRBJ2-6|.|TRBV11-2|17|.
CASSFWGLNSGANVLTF
TGTGCCAGCAGCTTTTGGGGGCTTAACTCTGGGGCCAACGTCCTGACTTTC
>TRBJ2-1|.|TRBV9|15|.
CASSGADYPYNEQFF
TGTGCCAGCAGTGGAGCGGACTACCCCTACAATGAGCAGTTCTTC
>TRBJ1-6|.|TRBV7-3|13|.
CASSLGGDSPLHF
TGTGCCAGCAGCCTAGGGGGTGATTCACCCCTCCACTTT
>TRBJ1-1|.|TRBV28|15|.
CASSLNDRRSYGAFF
TGTGCCAGCAGTTTAAACGACAGGAGGTCATATGGAGCTTTCTTT
>TRBJ2-2|.|TRBV15|17|.
CATSRDLGTINTGELFF
TGTGCCACCAGCAGAGATCTCGGGACAATCAACACCGGGGAGCTGTTTTTT
>TRBJ2-5|.|TRBV29-1|12|TRBD1
CSVDKGAETQYF
TGCAGCGTTGATAAGGGGGCAGAGACCCAGTACTTC
>TRBJ2-3|.|TRBV29-1|12|TRBD1
CSVGTVADTQYF
TGCAGCGTGGGGACAGTGGCAGATACGCAGTATTTT
>TRBJ2-2|.|TRBV5-1|17|.
CASSLAPSGINTGELFF
TGCGCCAGCAGCTTGGCCCCCAGCGGAATAAACACCGGGGAGCTGTTTTTT
>TRBJ1-5|.|TRBV7-2|13|.
CASSITRGQPQHF
TGTGCCAGCAGCATAACTAGGGGGCAGCCCCAGCATTTT
>TRBJ2-3|.|TRBV5-1|14|.
CASSLGQETDTQYF
TGCGCCAGCAGCTTGGGACAGGAGACAGATACGCAGTATTTT
>TRBJ2-4|.|TRBV5-6|13|.
CASSFQVPNIQYF
TGTGCCAGCAGCTTCCAGGTCCCAAACATTCAGTACTTC
>TRBJ2-1|.|TRBV6-5|14|TRBD2
CASSYGTSDNEQFF
TGTGCCAGCAGTTATGGGACTAGTGACAATGAGCAGTTCTTC
>TRBJ1-3|few|TRBV27|14|.
CASSSRISGNTIYF
TGTGCCAGCAGTTCGCGGATCTCTGGAAACACCATATATTTT
>TRBJ2-7|.|TRBV7-8|15|TRBD1
CASSFSGGPVYEQYF
TGTGCCAGCAGCTTTTCAGGGGGACCTGTCTACGAGCAGTACTTC
>TRBJ2-1|once|TRBV7-2|15|TRBD2
CASSLGLAGDNEQFF
TGTGCCAGCAGCTTAGGACTAGCGGGTGACAATGAGCAGTTCTTC
>TRBJ2-7|.|TRBV9|14|.
CASSVALSSYEQYF
TGTGCCAGCAGCGTAGCCCTTAGCTCCTACGAGCAGTACTTC
>TRBJ2-7|.|TRBV28|14|.
CASRPGEHSYEQYF
TGTGCCAGCAGGCCCGGGGAGCACTCCTACGAGCAGTACTTC
>TRBJ2-3|.|TRBV2|13|.
CASSTGYTDTQYF
TGTGCCAGCTCGACCGGGTACACAGATACGCAGTATTTT
>TRBJ2-4|.|TRBV4-2|15|TRBD1
CASSQDGQGKNIQYF
TGTGCCAGCAGCCAAGATGGACAGGGGAAAAACATTCAGTACTTC
>TRBJ1-5|.|TRBV6-1|15|.
CASTRTANSNQPQHF
TGTGCCAGCACTCGGACAGCCAATAGCAATCAGCCCCAGCATTTT
>TRBJ2-7|.|TRBV5-4|15|TRBD1
CASSVTGGARYEQYF
TGTGCCAGCAGCGTAACAGGGGGCGCTAGATACGAGCAGTACTTC